A single sample is the source of the 20 T cell receptor beta chains below, sequenced in a study of blood T cell repertoires in COVID-19. Assay: immunoSEQ multiplex PCR; the TCRdb copy retains only in-frame clones and omits some. The data show 130,000 to 150,000 clones, approximately 80% seen once. Sequenced: peripheral blood. The receptors here all came from a human donor in a cohort sampled during active COVID-19.

Here the CDR3 DNA reads TGTGCCAGCAGTTCCAGAATCTTCGACAGGGTCTACGCTGAAGCTTTCTTT. Protein sequence: CASSSRIFDRVYAEAFF. The genes are TRBV6-2 or TRBV6-3 and TRBJ1-1, with 7 bases lining up with TRBD1. Germline lookup yields CDR1 MNHEY and CDR2 SVGEGT. The V and J ends lost 4 bases and 6 bases, in that order; junction bases with no gene match: 17. This CDR3 is built from 17 residues.

The chain joins TRBV2 to TRBJ1-4, with D unclear. The germline CDR1 and CDR2 sequences are SNHLY and FYNNEI. The V end was cut by 8 bases, the J end by 5 bases, with 9 bases between. The CDR3 has 12 amino acids. The CDR3: CASLGRNEKLFF. The CDR3 nucleotides are TGTGCCAGCCTGGGCAGAAATGAAAAACTGTTTTTT.

This chain links TRBV7-3 with TRBJ2-1; D not resolved. The germline V and J ends were trimmed by 5 bases and 0 bases, with 11 bases remaining between them. This CDR3 region has 15 residues. The V gene's germline CDR1 is SGHTA and CDR2 FQGTGA. In DNA, the CDR3 is TGTGCCAGCAGCCCAACCCTGAGCTCCTACAATGAGCAGTTCTTC. It encodes CASSPTLSSYNEQFF.

This clone has more than one count but fewer than ten. V and J are TRBV5-4 and TRBJ1-2; 9 nucleotides agree with TRBD1. This CDR3 is built from 17 residues. Germline values: CDR1 SGHNT, CDR2 YYREEE (reference sequence). J was trimmed by 4 bases and V by 4 bases; bases with no gene match: 14. CDR3 DNA sequence: TGTGCCAGCAGCCTCGAGGGTTACAGGGGGCGCGTCTATGGCTACACCTTC. Amino acids: CASSLEGYRGRVYGYTF.

The V gene is TRBV14, the J gene TRBJ2-3; no clear D gene. This CDR3 is 12 amino acids long. Trimming stripped 4 bases from V and 5 bases from J, with 7 bases between. The germline V gene has CDR1 SGHDN and CDR2 FVKESK. The CDR3 sequence is CASSPSRDTQYF. DNA of the CDR3: TGTGCCAGCAGCCCTTCTCGAGATACGCAGTATTTT.

J is TRBJ1-5 and V is TRBV7-2; no reliable D call. The V gene lost 2 bases and the J gene lost 1 base, with 3 bases spanning the gap. Germline CDR1 SGHTA, CDR2 FQGNSA. The CDR3 loop spans 13 amino acids. CDR3 coding DNA: TGTGCCAGCAGCTTACAAAGCAATCAGCCCCAGCATTTT. This codes for CASSLQSNQPQHF.

The rearrangement uses TRBV21-1 and TRBJ1-2. TRBV21-1 constitutes a pseudogene. The CDR3 has 12 amino acids. The CDR3 DNA sequence: TGTGCCAGCAGCAATCAGAGGGTTGGCTACACCTTC. It is translated as CASSNQRVGYTF.

In DNA, the CDR3 is TGTGCCAGCAGCTTAGCTCCCCCCGCTAGCGCAATGCCCTACGAGCAGTACTTC. This encodes CASSLAPPASAMPYEQYF. This chain uses TRBV7-2 with TRBJ2-7, with TRBD2 as a possible D gene (6 bases). Trimming left V 0 bases short and J 2 bases short, with 20 bases between. The CDR3 consists of 18 residues. Germline V gene lookup returns CDR1 SGHTA and CDR2 FQGNSA.

The chain combines TRBV19 with TRBJ2-3; tentative D call: TRBD2 (5 bases). Germline CDR1 reads LNHDA; CDR2 reads SQIVND (reference sequence). The V and J ends lost 1 base and 4 bases respectively, with 12 bases between them. CDR3 length equals 15 residues. The CDR3 loop reads CASSIALLGADTQYF. In DNA, the CDR3 is TGTGCCAGTAGTATAGCCTTACTAGGTGCAGATACGCAGTATTTT. The complete variable domain, with remaining parts taken from reference TRBV19 and TRBJ2-3, reads DGGITQSPKYLFRKEGQNVTLSCEQNLNHDAMYWYRQDPGQGLRLIYYSQIVNDFQKGDIAEGYSVSREKKESFPLTVTSAQKNPTAFYLCASSIALLGADTQYFGPGTRLTVL.

The rearrangement uses TRBV4-2 and TRBJ2-1, with D possibly matching TRBD2 (6 bases). Germline V gives CDR1 LGHNA, CDR2 YNFKEQ. With 0 bases removed from V and 4 bases from J, the gap between germline ends came to 13 bases. This CDR3 is 16 amino acids long. This CDR3 reads CASSQESGGEYNEQFF. The CDR3 coding sequence is TGTGCCAGCAGCCAAGAGTCCGGCGGGGAGTACAATGAGCAGTTCTTC.

The chain joins TRBV28 to TRBJ1-4; TRBD1 aligns across 8 bases. The CDR3 length is 14 residues. The germline CDR1 and CDR2 sequences are MDHEN and SYDVKM. V trimming: 7 bases; J trimming: 5 bases; junction bases outside the gene matches: 6. The CDR3 loop reads CASIETGGNEKLFF. The DNA of the CDR3 is TGTGCCAGCATCGAAACAGGGGGGAATGAAAAACTGTTTTTT.

The rearrangement joins TRBV4-3 to TRBJ2-7, with D perhaps TRBD2 (5 bases). Trimming cost V 0 bases and J 7 bases, with 13 bases left between them. Germline CDR1 reads LGHNA; CDR2 reads YSLEER. The CDR3 is made up of 14 amino acids. The CDR3 nucleotides read TGCGCCAGCAGCCAAGATCAATACGGGGAGGAGCAGTACTTC. Protein: CASSQDQYGEEQYF.

The chain's CDR3 is CASSYSRGGRDNSPLHF. CDR3 sequence (DNA): TGTGCCAGCAGTTACTCCCGCGGAGGCCGGGATAATTCACCCCTCCACTTT. The chain links TRBV6-2 or TRBV6-3 to TRBJ1-6; D call uncertain. This CDR3 comprises 17 residues. V dropped 0 bases and J dropped 5 bases, with 14 bases sitting between them. The germline gives CDR1 MNHEY, CDR2 SVGEGT.

This clone appeared once. The rearrangement uses TRBV2 and TRBJ1-2; perhaps TRBD1 as D (5 bases). The CDR3 sequence is 12 residues long. Germline V CDR1 and CDR2: SNHLY, FYNNEI. V was cut by 6 bases and J by 7 bases, with 12 bases left in between. The CDR3 nucleotides are TGTGCCAGCAGGACCAGGGATGGTGGCTACACCTTC. Amino acids: CASRTRDGGYTF. Together with reference TRBV2 and TRBJ1-2, the CDR3 gives the full variable domain: EPEVTQTPSHQVTQMGQEVILRCVPISNHLYFYWYRQILGQKVEFLVSFYNNEISEKSEIFDDQFSVERPDGSNFTLKIRSTKLEDSAMYFCASRTRDGGYTFGSGTRLTVV.

This sequence joins TRBV7-2 and TRBJ2-1, with no clear D. The CDR3 contains 13 residues. Germline CDR1 SGHTA, CDR2 FQGNSA. V was trimmed by 1 base and J by 7 bases, leaving 8 bases between them. The CDR3 region has the DNA TGTGCCAGCAGCTTAGGTGTCGGTAATGAGCAGTTCTTC. Amino acid sequence: CASSLGVGNEQFF. The full variable domain, with the rest looked up from reference TRBV7-2 and TRBJ2-1, is GAGVSQSPSNKVTEKGKDVELRCDPISGHTALYWYRQSLGQGLEFLIYFQGNSAPDKSGLPSDRFSAERTGGSVSTLTIQRTQQEDSAVYLCASSLGVGNEQFFGPGTRLTVL.

This clone turned up a few times. V and J are TRBV4-3 and TRBJ1-6; 9 bases align to TRBD1. Trimming at V came to 1 base and at J to 6 bases, leaving 4 bases not matched to a gene. The CDR3 loop spans 16 amino acids. Germline lookup yields CDR1 LGHNA and CDR2 YSLEER. CDR3 DNA: TGCGCCAGCAGCCAAGCGGGACAGGGTGGTAATTCACCCCTCCACTTT. This translates into CASSQAGQGGNSPLHF.

V and J are TRBV18 and TRBJ2-5, with TRBD2 as a possible D gene (6 bases). This CDR3 is 13 amino acids long. The V gene's germline CDR1 is KGHSH and CDR2 LQKENI. The germline V and J ends were trimmed by 1 base and 3 bases, with 6 bases remaining between them. In DNA form, the CDR3 reads TGTGCCAGCTCACCACGCGGGGAAGAGACCCAGTACTTC. This codes for CASSPRGEETQYF.

This chain connects TRBV5-4 to TRBJ2-2; 8 bases are a match to TRBD2. J gave up 3 bases and V 4 bases, and 5 bases lay outside the gene matches. The CDR3 has 15 amino acids. In germline, CDR1 is SGHNT, CDR2 YYREEE (reference sequence). CDR3 in DNA: TGTGCCAGCAGCCCCGGACTAGCTGACACCGGGGAGCTGTTTTTT. It encodes CASSPGLADTGELFF.

This clone has only a few counts. This chain's CDR3 is CASSPVPGDSGNTIYF. The CDR3 region has the DNA TGTGCCAGCTCACCAGTTCCAGGGGACTCTGGAAACACCATATATTTT. The V call is TRBV18, the J call TRBJ1-3; D is perhaps TRBD1 (6 bases). Looked up from germline, CDR1 is KGHSH and CDR2 is LQKENI. The CDR3 loop spans 16 amino acids. V lost 2 bases and J lost 0, with 11 bases in between.

DNA for the CDR3: TGTGCCATCAGTGAGGGACAGGGAAATACCGGGGAGCTGTTTTTT. Amino acids: CAISEGQGNTGELFF. The chain has TRBV10-3 and TRBJ2-2; TRBD1 agrees at 8 bases. The CDR3 loop spans 15 amino acids. Germline V gives CDR1 ENHRY, CDR2 SYGVKD. The V segment lost 2 bases and the J segment 5 bases; nucleotides outside the gene matches: 4.